What follows describes a single T cell receptor (beta chain). What it recognizes is unknown. The sample originates from a study of shared clonotypes between healthy human individuals. Every immunoSEQ plate was one replicate of a subset's evenly spread DNA. Sequenced by immunoSEQ multiplex PCR; TCRdb stores in-frame clones only, minus some. The data contain 1,400,000 or so clones, 98% of them seen just once; the ten biggest clones take up approximately 0.4%. Study-wide points: Unshared clonotypes carried lower generation probabilities than those common to all four donors.

The sequenced material came from naive CD4+ T cells sorted from blood. Described subset: CD45RA+ positively selected. The clonotype originates from a man aged 25 to 40 in good health.

CDR3 in DNA: TGTGCCACCAATGACCAGCCCACCGAGCAGTACTTC. It encodes CATNDQPTEQYF. V usage is TRBV2 and J usage is TRBJ2-7; D remains ambiguous. The CDR3 has 12 amino acids. The V and J ends lost 10 bases and 6 bases respectively, with 16 bases between them. Per germline, CDR1 SNHLY and CDR2 FYNNEI.